These T cell receptor beta chains were read from a single sample in a study of T cells after yellow fever vaccination. MiXCR, applied by TCRdb to the 5' RACE reads, yields one record per CDR3 protein. The sample lists about 74,000 distinct CDR3 sequences; approximately 7% were seen once. The input for sequencing was CD8+ T cells sorted from PBMCs, taken 5 days after the first yellow fever vaccination. The receptors derive from a man younger than 30 who received the YFV17D yellow fever vaccine. Both conserved end residues are part of each CDR3. The order of the fields is J gene, V gene, clone size, D gene, CDR3 DNA, CDR3 protein. A D gene is named only where the DNA matches it firmly. Clone size is not always given. Where it is, it says once, few, many or a class for expanded clones.

>TRBJ2-7|TRBV7-9|-|TRBD1
TGTGCCAGCAGCTTTGGCACGGGACAGGGAGAGCAGTACTTC
CASSFGTGQGEQYF
>TRBJ2-1|TRBV11-1|-|-
TGTGCCAGCAGCTTCTACGGATCCTACAATGAGCAGTTCTTC
CASSFYGSYNEQFF
>TRBJ1-4|TRBV10-3|-|-
TGTGCCATCAGTCACAGGGACGGGGAAAAACTGTTTTTT
CAISHRDGEKLFF
>TRBJ2-3|TRBV9|few|TRBD2
TGTGCCAGCAGCGTCAATCAGGGCGGGGGAGACACAGATACGCAGTATTTT
CASSVNQGGGDTDTQYF
>TRBJ1-2|TRBV9|few|-
TGTGCCAGCAGCGTAGAGGGGGAGGGGATCTATGGCTACACCTTC
CASSVEGEGIYGYTF
>TRBJ1-2|TRBV9|many|-
TGTGCCAGCAGCGCCGGGGGGGCCGACAGGGGCTACACCTTC
CASSAGGADRGYTF
>TRBJ1-1|TRBV5-1|many|-
TGCGCCAGCAGCTATCCGGGTCGCATGAACACTGAAGCTTTCTTT
CASSYPGRMNTEAFF
>TRBJ1-5|TRBV19|few|-
TGTGCCAGTAGTATAGGATGGGGAGGAGGTCAGCCCCAGCATTTT
CASSIGWGGGQPQHF
>TRBJ1-3|TRBV9|many|-
TGTGCCAGCAGAAGCGGAAAGGGCTCTGGAAACACCATATATTTT
CASRSGKGSGNTIYF
>TRBJ2-2|TRBV4-1|few|-
TGCGCCAGCAGCCGAAGGGAATCCGGGGCCGGGGGCGGGGAGCTGTTTTTT
CASSRRESGAGGGELFF
>TRBJ2-1|TRBV7-2|-|TRBD2
TGTGCCAGCAGCTTAGTAGCGGGGGAGCGTAATGAGCAGTTCTTC
CASSLVAGERNEQFF
>TRBJ2-2|TRBV24-1|-|-
TGTGCCGGTCCTCGCGGCGGGGCCGCGAACACCGGGGAGCTGTTTTTT
CAGPRGGAANTGELFF
>TRBJ2-3|TRBV4-1|-|-
TGCGCCAGCAGCCAAGTGGGCACAGATACGCAGTATTTT
CASSQVGTDTQYF
>TRBJ2-7|TRBV12-3/TRBV12-4|few|-
TGTGCCAGCAGTTTAACCCCCTCCGAGCAGTACTTC
CASSLTPSEQYF
>TRBJ1-6|TRBV6-5|few|-
TGTGCCAGCAGTTACTCGGCGGGGGGGAATTCACCCCTCCACTTT
CASSYSAGGNSPLHF
>TRBJ2-1|TRBV6-2/TRBV6-3|many|TRBD2
TGTGCCAGCAGTAGCTCCCCTTCCGGGACTAGCGGATACAATGAGCAGTTCTTC
CASSSSPSGTSGYNEQFF
>TRBJ2-1|TRBV19|-|-
TGTGCTTGTAGGCGGGACCCAGAGCGGCTCTACAATGAGCAGTTCTTC
CACRRDPERLYNEQFF
>TRBJ2-5|TRBV7-9|few|-
TGTGCCATCTCCCACGGGGGACAAGAGACCCAGTACTTC
CAISHGGQETQYF
>TRBJ2-4|TRBV19|-|-
TGTGCCAGTAGTATTGCCGAGGCCCTAGCCAAAAACATTCAGTACTTC
CASSIAEALAKNIQYF
>TRBJ1-1|TRBV6-2/TRBV6-3|few|-
TGTGCCAGCACCTTCAGGGTTAACACTGAAGCTTTCTTT
CASTFRVNTEAFF
>TRBJ2-7|TRBV9|many|-
TGTGCCAGCAGCCCAACTCCGGGTCCCTACGAGCAGTACTTC
CASSPTPGPYEQYF
>TRBJ2-3|TRBV2|few|-
TGTGCCAGCAGTGAGTACAGATTAAATACGCAGTATTTT
CASSEYRLNTQYF
>TRBJ2-1|TRBV12-3/TRBV12-4|few|TRBD2
TGTGCCAGCAGCCCCGGGACTAGCGGGGGGAACTACAATGAGCAGTTCTTC
CASSPGTSGGNYNEQFF
>TRBJ1-2|TRBV4-3|-|TRBD1
TGCGCCAGCAGCCATGACAGGGTGAGCCGCGGCTACACCTTC
CASSHDRVSRGYTF
>TRBJ2-7|TRBV6-2/TRBV6-3|-|TRBD2
TGTGCCAGCAGTTACTCGGTAGCGGGCACCTACGAGCAGTACTTC
CASSYSVAGTYEQYF
>TRBJ2-5|TRBV5-1|many|-
TGCGCCAGCAGCTTGGCCTTGAACGGCCAAGAGACCCAGTACTTC
CASSLALNGQETQYF
>TRBJ2-1|TRBV4-3|-|TRBD2
TGCGCCAGCAGCCAAGGAACTAGCGGGGGTCGTTTGATCGGCTATGAGCAGTTCTTC
CASSQGTSGGRLIGYEQFF
>TRBJ2-2|TRBV5-1|many|TRBD1
TGCGCCACCACAGGGGAGCCTGGCGGGGAGCTGTTTTTT
CATTGEPGGELFF
>TRBJ2-1|TRBV21-1|-|-
TGTGCCAGCAGCATGGGGGGCGCCGCCTACAATGAGCAGTTCTTC
CASSMGGAAYNEQFF
>TRBJ2-1|TRBV7-9|many|-
TGTGCCAGCAGATCCCCGGGGGCCAATGAGCAGTTCTTC
CASRSPGANEQFF
>TRBJ2-1|TRBV9|many|TRBD2
TGTGCCAGCAGTACCCTAGCGGGGATCAATGAGCAGTTCTTC
CASSTLAGINEQFF
>TRBJ2-5|TRBV29-1|many|-
TGCAGCGTTCGCCCCCAGAAGAGGCCAGAGACCCAGTACTTC
CSVRPQKRPETQYF
>TRBJ1-1|TRBV7-9|-|-
TGTGCCAGCAGCTTAGGCCAGATAGAGAACACTGAAGCTTTCTTT
CASSLGQIENTEAFF
>TRBJ2-7|TRBV6-5|many|-
TGTGCCAGCAGTTACCCAGGGGAGGGAGGGTCGGAGCAGTACTTC
CASSYPGEGGSEQYF
>TRBJ1-1|TRBV7-6|few|-
TGTGCCAGCAGCGTGGGGGGGTTCGCCACTGAAGCTTTCTTT
CASSVGGFATEAFF
>TRBJ2-1|TRBV15|-|TRBD1
TGTGCCACCAGCCGGGACAGGGCACAGGAGCAGTTCTTC
CATSRDRAQEQFF
>TRBJ2-4|TRBV7-9|few|-
TGTGCCAGCAGCTGGGATGCTGCCAAAAACATTCAGTACTTC
CASSWDAAKNIQYF
>TRBJ1-1|TRBV7-8|-|-
TGTGCCAGCAGCCCGAGCGGAAGGAACACTGAAGCTTTCTTT
CASSPSGRNTEAFF
>TRBJ2-5|TRBV29-1|-|TRBD2
TGCAGCGTTGAACCGACCGGGGGGATTGGAGAGACCCAGTACTTC
CSVEPTGGIGETQYF
>TRBJ2-1|TRBV6-1|few|TRBD1
TGTGCCAGCAGCCGTACGACAGGGTGGGGGTACAATGAGCAGTTCTTC
CASSRTTGWGYNEQFF
>TRBJ1-5|TRBV19|few|-
TGTGCCACCCAAGGCAGGGTGGGTCAGCCCCAGCATTTT
CATQGRVGQPQHF
>TRBJ2-7|TRBV7-6|-|TRBD2
TGTGCCAGCAGCTCCCAGCGGGGGGGCTACGAGCAGTACTTC
CASSSQRGGYEQYF
>TRBJ2-1|TRBV7-8|many|-
TGTGCCAGCAGCTTCGAGGGGTTTAGTGAGCAGTTCTTC
CASSFEGFSEQFF
>TRBJ1-1|TRBV15|-|-
TGTGCCACCAGCAGCTCTGTGGAGCGGGTCTTT
CATSSSVERVF
>TRBJ2-1|TRBV6-5|-|-
TGTGCCAGCGGGGGAGTGAATGAGCAGTTCTTC
CASGGVNEQFF
>TRBJ2-1|TRBV4-1|many|-
TGCGCCAGCAGCCAAGGTCCTGGGGATGAGCAGTTCTTC
CASSQGPGDEQFF
>TRBJ2-3|TRBV7-2|many|-
TGTGCCAGCAGCTTAGGAGAACCAAGCACAGATACGCAGTATTTT
CASSLGEPSTDTQYF
>TRBJ1-2|TRBV3-1|few|-
TGTGCCAGCAGCCAAGGTCAGGAGGGGCTCTTTGGCTACACCTTC
CASSQGQEGLFGYTF
>TRBJ1-5|TRBV12-3/TRBV12-4|-|-
TGTGCCAGCAGTCCTAGCAGGGGCAGCAATCAGCCCCAGCATTTT
CASSPSRGSNQPQHF
>TRBJ2-1|TRBV27|-|TRBD1
TGTGCCAGCAGTTTTGGGACAGGCCACTACAATGAGCAGTTCTTC
CASSFGTGHYNEQFF
>TRBJ2-3|TRBV4-2|-|TRBD2
TGTGCCAGCAGCCAAGGGGGGCTAGCGGGGGATACGCAGTATTTT
CASSQGGLAGDTQYF
>TRBJ2-5|TRBV4-1|-|-
TGCGCCAGCAGCCAGGAGACTCCGTCGGAGACCCAGTACTTC
CASSQETPSETQYF
>TRBJ1-3|TRBV4-3|few|-
TGCGCCAGCTCAACTCCGCGGGAGGGAACTAGGTCTGGAAACACCATATATTTT
CASSTPREGTRSGNTIYF
>TRBJ2-1|TRBV27|-|TRBD1
TGTGCCAGCAGTCCCCGAGGGGGCCACTACAATGAGCAGTTCTTC
CASSPRGGHYNEQFF